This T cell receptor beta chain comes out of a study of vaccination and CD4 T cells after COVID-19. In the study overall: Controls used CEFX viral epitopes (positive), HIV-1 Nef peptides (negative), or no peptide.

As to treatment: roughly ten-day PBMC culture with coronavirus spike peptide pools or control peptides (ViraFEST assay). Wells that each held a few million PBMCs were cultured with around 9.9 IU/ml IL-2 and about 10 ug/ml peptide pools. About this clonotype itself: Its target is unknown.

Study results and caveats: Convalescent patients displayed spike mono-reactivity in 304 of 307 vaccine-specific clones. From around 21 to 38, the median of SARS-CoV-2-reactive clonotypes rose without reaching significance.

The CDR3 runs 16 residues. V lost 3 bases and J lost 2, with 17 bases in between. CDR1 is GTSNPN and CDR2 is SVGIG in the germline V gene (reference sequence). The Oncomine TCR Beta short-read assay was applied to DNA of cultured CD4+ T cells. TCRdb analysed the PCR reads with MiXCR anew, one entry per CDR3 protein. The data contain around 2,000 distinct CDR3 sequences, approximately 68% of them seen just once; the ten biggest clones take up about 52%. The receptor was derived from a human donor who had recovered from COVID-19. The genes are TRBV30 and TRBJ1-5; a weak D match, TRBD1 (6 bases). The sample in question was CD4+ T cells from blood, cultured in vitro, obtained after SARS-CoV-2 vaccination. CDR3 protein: CAWRPLGGVGNQPQHF. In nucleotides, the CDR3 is TGTGCCTGGAGACCTTTAGGGGGAGTCGGCAATCAGCCCCAGCATTTT.